These 24 T cell receptor beta chains were all obtained from the same sample, sequenced in a study of blood T cell repertoires in COVID-19. TCRdb's table, derived via immunoSEQ multiplex PCR, lists solely in-frame clones and lacks some. Of 280,000 or so clones listed, around nine tenths are singletons. The sequencing sample was made of PBMCs or T cells enriched from blood (not recorded which). Source of these receptors: a woman aged 40-49 years who had recovered from COVID-19.

V and J are TRBV2 and TRBJ2-5; 7 bases agree with TRBD2. Per germline, CDR1 SNHLY and CDR2 FYNNEI. V gave up 6 bases and J gave up 5 bases; unmatched junction bases: 12. The CDR3 is made up of 15 amino acids. The CDR3 DNA is TGTGCCAGCAGCCTATTGGGGGGAGGGGTGGAGACCCAGTACTTC. This gives the protein CASSLLGGGVETQYF.

The gene calls are TRBV5-1 and TRBJ2-7; 9 bases align to TRBD2. Germline V gene lookup returns CDR1 SGHRS and CDR2 YFSETQ. J lost 2 bases, V lost 2 bases, and 17 bases had no gene match. The CDR3 loop spans 19 amino acids. The CDR3 sequence is CASSLLGMVAGDPAYEQYF. The CDR3 DNA follows: TGCGCCAGCAGCTTATTGGGGATGGTAGCGGGAGACCCGGCCTACGAGCAGTACTTC.

The chain links TRBV12-3 or TRBV12-4 to TRBJ2-7; TRBD1 might be the D (6 bases). This CDR3 region has 11 residues. V was shortened by 3 bases and J by 7 bases, with 7 bases between the two germline ends. The CDR3 DNA is TGTGCCAGCAGTTTTAGGGGGGAGCAGTACTTC. As protein: CASSFRGEQYF.

The chain has TRBV2 and TRBJ2-5, with 9 bases identical to TRBD1. V dropped 3 bases and J dropped 7; count of bases not matched to a gene: 18. CDR1 is SNHLY and CDR2 is FYNNEI in the germline V gene. The CDR3 contains 18 residues. The CDR3 here is CASSEHSSGTGSRGTQYF. CDR3 DNA: TGTGCCAGCAGTGAGCATTCCTCCGGGACAGGGAGTAGGGGGACCCAGTACTTC.

This clone was counted once. This chain links TRBV28 with TRBJ2-7, with D possibly being TRBD1 (6 bases). The CDR3 is made up of 12 amino acids. Trimming took 8 bases from V and 3 from J, leaving 11 bases between them. The germline V gene has CDR1 MDHEN and CDR2 SYDVKM. The CDR3 DNA reads TGTGCCAGCCAAAAAGGGGGCTACGAGCAGTACTTC. Encoded protein: CASQKGGYEQYF.

The V gene is TRBV11-3, the J gene TRBJ2-1, with 12 bases fitting TRBD2. Germline CDR1 SGHNT, CDR2 YENEEA. The V segment lost 2 bases and the J segment 7 bases; nucleotides outside the gene matches: 3. CDR3 length: 15 residues. CDR3 DNA sequence: TGTGCCAGCAGCTTACTAGCGGGAGGGATAAATGAGCAGTTCTTC. Amino acids: CASSLLAGGINEQFF.

The gene calls are TRBV2 and TRBJ2-1; D gene ambiguous. The CDR3 is 12 amino acids. Germline V gene sequence: CDR1 SNHLY, CDR2 FYNNEI. Trimming took 3 bases from V and 6 from J, leaving 6 bases between them. This CDR3 is CASSETRNEQFF. As DNA, the CDR3 is TGTGCCAGCAGTGAGACTCGCAATGAGCAGTTCTTC.

The sample holds one count of this clone. The chain uses TRBV7-2 and TRBJ1-1, with TRBD1 as a possible D gene (5 bases). Trimming left V 4 bases short and J 5 bases short, with 17 bases between. Germline loops: CDR1 SGHTA, CDR2 FQGNSA. The CDR3 covers 15 residues. DNA for the CDR3: TGTGCCAGCAGCTCATCGTGGGGGGGAGGGACTGAAGCTTTCTTT. Translation gives CASSSSWGGGTEAFF.

This clone was counted a few times. The chain joins TRBV27 to TRBJ2-1, with no clear D. V gave up 5 bases and J gave up 1 base, with 9 bases separating them. CDR1 is MNHEY, CDR2 SMNVEV, per germline (reference sequence). The CDR3 is made up of 14 amino acids. DNA of the CDR3: TGTGCCAGCAGTGATGGCGGATCCTACAATGAGCAGTTCTTC. Translated, it gives CASSDGGSYNEQFF.

On this clone: The same CDR3 can be traced to other DNA sequences in this sample. CDR3 DNA: TGTGCCAGCTCACCACCTCCGGGGGAGACCCAGTACTTC. This translates into CASSPPPGETQYF. The chain is built from TRBV18 and TRBJ2-5, with D possibly being TRBD2 (5 bases). The V end lost 0 bases, the J end lost 5 bases, and 7 bases lay between the germline ends. The CDR3 is made up of 13 amino acids. The germline CDR1 and CDR2 sequences are KGHSH and LQKENI.

V usage is TRBV11-2 and J usage is TRBJ2-7, with a possible D match to TRBD1 (6 bases). From germline, CDR1 is SGHAT and CDR2 FQNNGV. The CDR3 runs 16 residues. Trimming left V 3 bases short and J 0 bases short, with 15 bases between. The CDR3 protein is CASSFRRDTNSYEQYF. The CDR3 coding sequence is TGTGCCAGCAGCTTCCGCCGGGACACCAACTCCTACGAGCAGTACTTC.

The rearrangement uses TRBV30 and TRBJ2-7, with D possibly being TRBD1 (8 bases). Germline values: CDR1 GTSNPN, CDR2 SVGIG (reference sequence). V shed 3 bases and J shed 3 bases, with 15 bases lying between them. This CDR3 contains 14 residues. CDR3 in amino acids: CAWRRTGGGYEQYF. The CDR3 region has the DNA TGTGCCTGGAGGCGAACAGGGGGGGGCTACGAGCAGTACTTC.

The V and J genes are TRBV28 and TRBJ1-5; no clear D gene. The V end was cut by 8 bases, the J end by 0 bases, with 14 bases between. Germline values: CDR1 MDHEN, CDR2 SYDVKM. The CDR3 is 15 amino acids. The CDR3 is CASVRYLGSNQPQHF. The CDR3 DNA reads TGTGCCAGCGTCCGCTACCTTGGTAGCAATCAGCCCCAGCATTTT.

The chain carries TRBV7-9 and TRBJ2-1, with 8 positions matching TRBD2. The germline gives CDR1 SEHNR, CDR2 FQNEAQ (reference sequence). This CDR3 region has 17 residues. V lost 1 base, J lost 0 bases, and 5 bases stayed unmatched. CDR3 sequence reads: CASSLDLTSGSYNEQFF. The CDR3 DNA sequence: TGTGCCAGCAGCTTAGATCTTACTAGCGGCTCCTACAATGAGCAGTTCTTC.

V gene TRBV7-2 combines with J gene TRBJ1-1, with 9 bases fitting TRBD1. Germline assignment: CDR1 SGHTA and CDR2 FQGNSA. Germline trimming cut 5 bases from V and 11 bases from J; bases unmatched to any gene: 15. The CDR3 runs to 15 residues. Here the CDR3 reads CASSPDRTGARLAFF. CDR3 nucleotide sequence: TGTGCCAGCAGCCCAGACCGGACAGGGGCGCGTTTGGCTTTCTTT. Filled out from reference TRBV7-2 and TRBJ1-1, the complete variable domain reads GAGVSQSPSNKVTEKGKDVELRCDPISGHTALYWYRQSLGQGLEFLIYFQGNSAPDKSGLPSDRFSAERTGGSVSTLTIQRTQQEDSAVYLCASSPDRTGARLAFFGQGTRLTVV.

As DNA, the CDR3 is TGTGCCAGCAGCACCATGGGGGCCGCCGGGGAGCTGTTTTTT. Amino acids: CASSTMGAAGELFF. This rearrangement joins TRBV7-2 to TRBJ2-2; TRBD1 might be the D (6 bases). CDR3 length: 14 residues. V was trimmed by 5 bases and J by 6 bases, leaving 13 bases between them. CDR1 and CDR2 from the germline V gene are SGHTA and FQGNSA.

This chain uses TRBV28 with TRBJ1-6, with 9 bases that match TRBD1. V was pared by 6 bases and J by 10 bases, with 10 bases of the junction left unmatched. CDR1 and CDR2 (germline): MDHEN, SYDVKM. The CDR3 is made up of 15 amino acids. CDR3 nucleotide sequence: TGTGCCAGCAGACCGAGGGACAGGGTGCGGTCACCCCTCCACTTT. Translated, it gives CASRPRDRVRSPLHF.

The J gene is TRBJ2-7, the V gene TRBV7-8; TRBD1 matches 9 bases. The CDR3 runs to 17 residues. CDR1 and CDR2 (germline): SGHVS, FQNEAQ. Trimming cost V 5 bases and J 1 base; bases outside gene matches: 12. In DNA form, the CDR3 reads TGTGCCAGCAGCCCTATACTCGGGACAGGGAAGTCCTACGAGCAGTACTTC. It codes for CASSPILGTGKSYEQYF.

The rearrangement uses TRBV27 and TRBJ2-1, with 10 bases aligning to TRBD2. The CDR3 length is 15 residues. The germline V gene encodes CDR1 MNHEY and CDR2 SMNVEV (reference sequence). J was trimmed by 3 bases and V by 4 bases; bases with no gene match: 3. The CDR3 sequence is CASSSSGRDYNEQFF. CDR3 nucleotide sequence: TGTGCCAGCAGTTCTAGCGGGAGAGACTACAATGAGCAGTTCTTC.

V and J are TRBV5-1 and TRBJ2-1, with TRBD1 identical over 9 bases. CDR3 length: 13 amino acids. Germline loops: CDR1 SGHRS, CDR2 YFSETQ. V lost 4 bases and J lost 10; bases outside the gene matches: 6. In DNA form, the CDR3 reads TGCGCCAGCAGCCGGGACGGGACAGGGGAGCAGTTCTTC. Translated, it gives CASSRDGTGEQFF.

J is TRBJ2-3 and V is TRBV24-1; D might be TRBD1 (5 bases). Between the trimmed V and J ends, which lost 5 bases and 2 bases, there was a span of 13 bases. Germline loops: CDR1 KGHDR, CDR2 SFDVKD. This CDR3 is built from 15 residues. The CDR3 spells CATSAGAANTDTQYF. The CDR3 nucleotides are TGTGCCACCAGTGCTGGGGCAGCGAACACAGATACGCAGTATTTT.

This clone occurred once. V and J are TRBV19 and TRBJ2-7; 14 nucleotides agree with TRBD2. CDR1 and CDR2 (germline): LNHDA, SQIVND (reference sequence). The CDR3 has 15 amino acids. V dropped 5 bases and J dropped 4; count of bases not matched to a gene: 4. CDR3 in DNA: TGTGCCAGTAGTCAGGGGACTAGCGGGAGTTACGAGCAGTACTTC. Translating it yields CASSQGTSGSYEQYF.

The rearrangement uses TRBV5-1 and TRBJ2-5; 9 bases line up with TRBD1. The ends lost 4 bases at V and 2 bases at J; junction bases unmatched: 6. This CDR3 region has 15 residues. Germline CDR1 and CDR2: SGHRS and YFSETQ. The chain's CDR3 is CASSRTGALQETQYF. The CDR3 region has the DNA TGCGCCAGCAGCCGGACAGGGGCCCTTCAAGAGACCCAGTACTTC.

The rearrangement uses TRBV18 and TRBJ1-2, with 12 bases fitting TRBD1. CDR1 is KGHSH, CDR2 LQKENI, per germline. The CDR3 consists of 16 residues. The junction had 6 bases not matched to a gene; V was cut back by 3 bases and J by 4 bases. Here the CDR3 reads CASSPFRDRGLYGYTF. CDR3 in DNA: TGTGCCAGCTCACCGTTCCGGGACAGGGGGCTCTATGGCTACACCTTC.